This TCR beta chain is drawn from a study of shared clonotypes between healthy human individuals. About the research overall: Used for every donor were three CD4 naive, three CD4 memory, two CD8 naive and one CD8 memory plate.

Overall study findings and caveats: Sampling covered nothing but blood. Tissue TCR repertoires likely differ from those found in blood.

Germline CDR1 SGHAT, CDR2 FQNNGV. The CDR3 has 15 residues. The ends lost 1 base at V and 5 bases at J; junction bases unmatched: 2. Donors comprised only Caucasian adults living in Nashville, Tennessee. Some clones are missing from TCRdb's copy, which holds only in-frame ones; the method was immunoSEQ multiplex PCR. The repertoire holds more than 1,200,000 clones, with roughly 98.5% as singletons. This clone appeared a single time. Its antigen remains unknown. This receptor was identified in a man aged 25-45 years in good health. Sequencing was done on a sample of naive CD4+ T cells sorted from blood. Subset: CD45RA+ positively selected. The chain carries TRBV11-2 and TRBJ2-1; 10 nucleotides agree with TRBD2. The CDR3 nucleotides read TGTGCCAGCAGCTTAGGGACTAGCGGACACAATGAGCAGTTCTTC. This sequence encodes CASSLGTSGHNEQFF.